The clone carrying this TCR beta chain has only a few counts. The antigen is undetermined. These data belong to a study of cytomegalovirus exposure and HLA in healthy donors. Regarding the study as a whole: Follow-up analysis found HLA locus-dependent TCR association rates, highest for DRB1 and lowest for HLA-C. Researchers reported in a later analysis that a missense DCLRE1C variant was tied to TCR beta V- and J-gene trimming.

Researchers ran the PCR with 60 Vbeta and 13 Jbeta primers. Data came from immunoSEQ multiplex PCR; TCRdb stores just in-frame clones and leaves some out. The repertoire holds roughly 200,000 clones, roughly 70% seen once, with about 2.7% in the top ten. The CDR3 contains 16 residues. Germline CDR1 and CDR2: MNHEY and SVGAGI. Trimming at V came to 0 bases and at J to 2 bases, leaving 4 bases not matched to a gene. The specimen sequenced was PBMCs. This chain links TRBV6-5 with TRBJ2-7, with TRBD2 identical over 10 bases. The TCR originated in a male donor in good health and CMV-seronegative. CDR3 amino acids: CASSYSVAGGTYEQYF. As DNA, the CDR3 is TGTGCCAGCAGTTACTCGGTAGCGGGAGGTACCTACGAGCAGTACTTC.